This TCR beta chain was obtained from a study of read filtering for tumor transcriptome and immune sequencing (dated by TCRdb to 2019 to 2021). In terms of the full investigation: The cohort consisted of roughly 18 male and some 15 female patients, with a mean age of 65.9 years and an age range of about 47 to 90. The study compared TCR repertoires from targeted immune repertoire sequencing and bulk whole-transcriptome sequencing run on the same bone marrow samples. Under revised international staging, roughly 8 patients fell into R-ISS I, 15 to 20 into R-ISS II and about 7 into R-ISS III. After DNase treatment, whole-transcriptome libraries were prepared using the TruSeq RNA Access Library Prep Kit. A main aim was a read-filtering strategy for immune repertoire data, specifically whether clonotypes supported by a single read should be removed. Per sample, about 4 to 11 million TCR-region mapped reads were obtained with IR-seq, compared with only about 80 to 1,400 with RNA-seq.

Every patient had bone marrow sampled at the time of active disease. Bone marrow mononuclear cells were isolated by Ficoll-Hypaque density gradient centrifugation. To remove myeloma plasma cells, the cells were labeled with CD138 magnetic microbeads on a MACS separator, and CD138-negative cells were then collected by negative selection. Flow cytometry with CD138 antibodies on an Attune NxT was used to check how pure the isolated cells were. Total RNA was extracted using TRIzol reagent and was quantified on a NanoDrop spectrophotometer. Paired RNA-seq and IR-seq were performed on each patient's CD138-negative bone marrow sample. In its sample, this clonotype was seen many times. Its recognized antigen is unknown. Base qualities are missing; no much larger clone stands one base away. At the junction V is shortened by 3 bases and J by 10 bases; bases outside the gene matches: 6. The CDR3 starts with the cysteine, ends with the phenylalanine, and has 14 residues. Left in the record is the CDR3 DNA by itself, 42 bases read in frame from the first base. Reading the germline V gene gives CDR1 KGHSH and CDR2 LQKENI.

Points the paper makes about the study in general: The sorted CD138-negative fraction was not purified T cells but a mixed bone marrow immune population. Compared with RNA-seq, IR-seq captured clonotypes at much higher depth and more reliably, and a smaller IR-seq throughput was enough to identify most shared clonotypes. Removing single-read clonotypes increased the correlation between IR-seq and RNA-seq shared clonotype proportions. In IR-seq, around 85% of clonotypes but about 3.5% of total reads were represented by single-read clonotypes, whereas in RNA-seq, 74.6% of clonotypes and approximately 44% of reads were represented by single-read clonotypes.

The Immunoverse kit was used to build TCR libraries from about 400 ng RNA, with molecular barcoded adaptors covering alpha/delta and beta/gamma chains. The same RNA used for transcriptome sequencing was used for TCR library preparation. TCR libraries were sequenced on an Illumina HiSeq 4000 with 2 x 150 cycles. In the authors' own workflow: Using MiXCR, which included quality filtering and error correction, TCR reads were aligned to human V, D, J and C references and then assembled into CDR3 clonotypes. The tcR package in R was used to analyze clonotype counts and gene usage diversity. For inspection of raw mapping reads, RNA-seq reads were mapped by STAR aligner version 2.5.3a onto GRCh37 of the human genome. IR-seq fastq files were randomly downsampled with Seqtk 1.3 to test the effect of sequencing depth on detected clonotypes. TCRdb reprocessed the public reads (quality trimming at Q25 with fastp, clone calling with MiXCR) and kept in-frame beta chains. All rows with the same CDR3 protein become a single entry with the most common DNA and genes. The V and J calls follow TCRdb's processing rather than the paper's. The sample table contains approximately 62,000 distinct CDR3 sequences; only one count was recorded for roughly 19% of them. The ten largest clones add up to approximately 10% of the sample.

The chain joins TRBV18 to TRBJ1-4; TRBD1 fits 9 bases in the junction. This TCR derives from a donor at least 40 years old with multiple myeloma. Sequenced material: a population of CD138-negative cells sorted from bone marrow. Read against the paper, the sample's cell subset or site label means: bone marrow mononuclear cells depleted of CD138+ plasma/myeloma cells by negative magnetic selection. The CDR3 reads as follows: CASSPGTGFGKLFF. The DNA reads TGTGCCAGCTCACCCGGGACAGGGTTTGGAAAACTGTTTTTT.